Listed here are 17 T cell receptor beta chains from one sample, sequenced in a study of neoadjuvant nivolumab and ipilimumab in lung cancer. The protocol was immunoSEQ multiplex PCR, while the TCRdb copy is restricted to in-frame clones and leaves out a portion. The repertoire holds approximately 35,000 clones, with 92% as singletons. Sequenced here: peripheral blood, sampled after neoadjuvant nivolumab, alone or with ipilimumab, at or shortly before surgery. The source is an adult with non-small cell lung cancer.

This chain joins TRBV5-1 and TRBJ2-1; 10 positions match TRBD2. The V gene's germline CDR1 is SGHRS and CDR2 YFSETQ. Trimming took 4 bases from V and 1 from J; bases not matched to a gene: 8. This CDR3 has 17 amino acids. CDR3 sequence: CASSTQAGGISYNEQFF. CDR3 nucleotides: TGCGCCAGCAGCACCCAAGCGGGAGGGATTTCCTACAATGAGCAGTTCTTC.

The chain links TRBV5-1 to TRBJ2-1, with 11 bases lining up with TRBD2. Germline lookup yields CDR1 SGHRS and CDR2 YFSETQ. CDR3 length equals 16 residues. With 0 bases clipped from V and 3 bases from J, the junction kept 2 bases outside the gene matches. CDR3 DNA: TGCGCCAGCAGCTTGGCCGGGACTAGCGGCTACAATGAGCAGTTCTTC. Translated: CASSLAGTSGYNEQFF.

This chain joins TRBV7-2 and TRBJ2-5; perhaps D is TRBD1 or TRBD2 (5 bases each). Trimming removed 4 bases from V and 2 bases from J, with 14 bases in between. The CDR3 runs to 15 residues. The V gene's germline CDR1 is SGHTA and CDR2 FQGNSA. The CDR3 DNA sequence: TGTGCCAGCAGCTCTCTCGGGACGGCACAAGAGACCCAGTACTTC. It encodes CASSSLGTAQETQYF.

This clone was recorded only once. The chain is built from TRBV5-1 and TRBJ1-4; TRBD1 agrees at 7 bases. Per the germline V gene, CDR1 is SGHRS and CDR2 is YFSETQ. The J segment lost 4 bases and the V segment lost 6 bases, leaving 6 bases of the junction unmatched. There are 14 residues in the CDR3. The CDR3 spells CASTLGQFNEKLFF. As DNA, the CDR3 is TGCGCCAGCACCCTGGGACAGTTTAATGAAAAACTGTTTTTT.

This rearrangement joins TRBV6-6 to TRBJ2-3; D unresolved. V was shortened by 0 bases and J by 2 bases, with 12 bases between the two germline ends. The CDR3 loop spans 16 amino acids. Per the germline V gene, CDR1 is MNHNY and CDR2 is SVGAGI (reference sequence). CDR3 region: CASSYSRSLLTDTQYF. The CDR3 region has the DNA TGTGCCAGCAGTTACTCGAGAAGCCTGCTCACAGATACGCAGTATTTT.

The chain carries TRBV6-1 and TRBJ1-1; D unresolved. Germline lookup yields CDR1 MNHNS and CDR2 SASEGT. Trimming pared 6 bases from V and 4 bases from J, leaving 15 bases between. This CDR3 spans 14 amino acids. This chain's CDR3 is CASSYLFRSTEAFF. The CDR3 DNA sequence: TGTGCCAGCAGCTATCTCTTTCGGAGCACTGAAGCTTTCTTT.

The rearrangement joins TRBV7-3 to TRBJ2-1, with 7 bases lining up with TRBD1. V was pared by 2 bases and J by 14 bases, with 9 bases of the junction left unmatched. The CDR3 has 13 residues. Germline CDR1 and CDR2: SGHTA and FQGTGA. In nucleotides, the CDR3 is TGTGCCAGCAGCTTAGATAGGGGGCTAGCCAAGTTCTTC. Translating it yields CASSLDRGLAKFF.

The CDR3 coding sequence is TGCGCCAGCAGCCCGGTGGGCTATCAGGGTACGCAGTATTTT. Protein product: CASSPVGYQGTQYF. V gene TRBV5-1 combines with J gene TRBJ2-3, with D tentatively TRBD1 (5 bases). Germline CDR1 reads SGHRS; CDR2 reads YFSETQ. The CDR3 has 14 residues. With 4 bases removed from V and 8 bases from J, the gap between germline ends came to 17 bases.

The CDR3 is CASSPPSGGNTEAFF. The CDR3 DNA is TGTGCCAGCTCACCACCTTCAGGAGGGAACACTGAAGCTTTCTTT. The J gene is TRBJ1-1, the V gene TRBV18; D unresolved. CDR1 is KGHSH and CDR2 is LQKENI in the germline V gene. The V and J ends lost 0 bases and 1 base respectively, with 9 bases between them. This CDR3 has 15 amino acids.

The chain is built from TRBV18 and TRBJ2-3; D ambiguous. The V gene lost 6 bases and the J gene lost 3 bases, with 10 bases spanning the gap. The germline gives CDR1 KGHSH, CDR2 LQKENI. CDR3 length: 13 residues. The CDR3 spells CASSRRETDTQYF. CDR3 DNA: TGTGCCAGCTCGCGAAGAGAGACAGATACGCAGTATTTT.

This chain links TRBV7-9 with TRBJ2-3, with TRBD1 identical over 8 bases. Germline trimming cut 5 bases from V and 14 bases from J; bases unmatched to any gene: 18. Germline loops: CDR1 SEHNR, CDR2 FQNEAQ (reference sequence). This CDR3 is built from 15 residues. The CDR3 DNA is TGTGCCAGCAGCGAAGCCGGGACAGGAGACGTAATCAGGTATTTT. This sequence encodes CASSEAGTGDVIRYF.

This clone was counted a few times. This chain links TRBV6-5 with TRBJ2-2; unclear D gene. The V gene lost 2 bases and the J gene lost 6 bases, with 7 bases spanning the gap. This CDR3 comprises 13 residues. CDR1 and CDR2 (germline): MNHEY, SVGAGI. CDR3 in DNA: TGTGCCAGCAGTTACAGGTTCTCCGGGGAGCTGTTTTTT. Translated: CASSYRFSGELFF.

The genes are TRBV10-3 and TRBJ2-7, with D maybe TRBD1 (5 bases). The germline V gene has CDR1 ENHRY and CDR2 SYGVKD. This CDR3 has 18 residues. Trimming cost V 0 bases and J 5 bases, with 23 bases left between them. The CDR3 coding sequence is TGTGCCATCAGTGAGTCGGGGCAGGGTGGAATACTACTAAACGAGCAGTACTTC. It codes for CAISESGQGGILLNEQYF.

V usage is TRBV6-1 and J usage is TRBJ2-7; no definite D call. There are 14 residues in the CDR3. Between the trimmed V and J ends, which lost 4 bases and 3 bases, there was a span of 13 bases. Germline V gives CDR1 MNHNS, CDR2 SASEGT. The DNA for the CDR3 is TGTGCCAGCAGTGGTGGACGGTCCTTCTACGAGCAGTACTTC. It codes for CASSGGRSFYEQYF.

The chain combines TRBV7-9 with TRBJ1-3; the D gene is possibly TRBD1 (6 bases). The CDR3 has 17 residues. Trimming took 4 bases from V and 0 from J, leaving 16 bases between them. CDR1 SEHNR and CDR2 FQNEAQ come from the germline V gene (reference sequence). DNA for the CDR3: TGTGCCAGCAGCTCCTGGGGGCCGACAGGCTCTGGAAACACCATATATTTT. Translation: CASSSWGPTGSGNTIYF. Using reference TRBV7-9 and TRBJ1-3 for the parts outside the CDR3, the full variable domain is DTGVSQNPRHKITKRGQNVTFRCDPISEHNRLYWYRQTLGQGPEFLTYFQNEAQLEKSRLLSDRFSAERPKGSFSTLEIQRTEQGDSAMYLCASSSWGPTGSGNTIYFGEGSWLTVV.

The genes are TRBV7-9 and TRBJ2-7, with TRBD1 matching over 7 bases. CDR1 SEHNR and CDR2 FQNEAQ come from the germline V gene (reference sequence). This CDR3 is built from 14 residues. The V gene end was trimmed by 4 bases and the J gene end by 1 base; junction bases not matched to a gene: 4. DNA for the CDR3: TGTGCCAGCAGCTACACGGACAGGTCCTACGAGCAGTACTTC. This encodes CASSYTDRSYEQYF.

The chain couples TRBV2 to TRBJ2-7, with TRBD2 matching over 12 bases. Trimming at V came to 5 bases and at J to 4 bases, leaving 6 bases not matched to a gene. In germline, CDR1 is SNHLY, CDR2 FYNNEI. This CDR3 contains 15 residues. In DNA, the CDR3 is TGTGCCAGCAGTCCGGGACTAGCGGGCGGGTACGAGCAGTACTTC. It codes for CASSPGLAGGYEQYF.